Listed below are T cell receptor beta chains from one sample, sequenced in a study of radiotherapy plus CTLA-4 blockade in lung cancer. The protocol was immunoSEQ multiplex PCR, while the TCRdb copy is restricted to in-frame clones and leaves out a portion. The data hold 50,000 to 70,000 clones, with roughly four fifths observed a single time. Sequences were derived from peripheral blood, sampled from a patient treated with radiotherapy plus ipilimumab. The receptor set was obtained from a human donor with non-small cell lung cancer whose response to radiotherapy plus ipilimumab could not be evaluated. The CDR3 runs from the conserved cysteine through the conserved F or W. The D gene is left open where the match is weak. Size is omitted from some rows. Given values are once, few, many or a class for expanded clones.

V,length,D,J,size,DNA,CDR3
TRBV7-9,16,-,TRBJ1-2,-,TGTGCCAGCAGCTTCAACCTCCTCGACAGTTACTATGGCTACACCTTC,CASSFNLLDSYYGYTF
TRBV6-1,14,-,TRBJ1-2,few,TGTGCCAGCAGTGAAGGGACAGTAGGCTATGGCTACACCTTC,CASSEGTVGYGYTF
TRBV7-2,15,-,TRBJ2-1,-,TGTGCCAGCACCCCCGGCGGGGCGGGATACAATGAGCAGTTCTTC,CASTPGGAGYNEQFF
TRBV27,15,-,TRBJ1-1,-,TGTGCCAGCAGTTTATCAGGCGGAATGAACACTGAAGCTTTCTTT,CASSLSGGMNTEAFF
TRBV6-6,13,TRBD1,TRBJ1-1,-,TGTGCCACGTACCGGGACAGGGGGTCTGAAGCTTTCTTT,CATYRDRGSEAFF
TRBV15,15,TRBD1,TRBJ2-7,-,TGTGCCACCAGCAGATATGGGACAGGGGCCTACGAGCAGTACTTC,CATSRYGTGAYEQYF
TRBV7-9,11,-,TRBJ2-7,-,TGTGCCAGCAGCGACATGGATGAGCAGTACTTC,CASSDMDEQYF
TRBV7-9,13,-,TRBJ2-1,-,TGTGCCAGCAGCTTGCCGGGGCGGGGTGAGCAGTTCTTC,CASSLPGRGEQFF
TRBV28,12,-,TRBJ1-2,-,TGTGCCAGCAATAGAGCTAACTATGGCTACACCTTC,CASNRANYGYTF
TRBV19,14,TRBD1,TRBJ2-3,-,TGTGCCAGTAGTAGACAGGGACCCCCCGATACGCAGTATTTT,CASSRQGPPDTQYF
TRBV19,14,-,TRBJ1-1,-,TGTGCCAGCCTAGGGGGGGCGCAGGGCACTGAAGCTTTCTTT,CASLGGAQGTEAFF
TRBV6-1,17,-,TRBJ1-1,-,TGTGCCAGCAGTGAAGGGCAGGGGATAAGGGGAAACACTGAAGCTTTCTTT,CASSEGQGIRGNTEAFF
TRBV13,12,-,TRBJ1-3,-,TGTGCCAGCAGCCCCGGGGGGAACACCATATATTTT,CASSPGGNTIYF
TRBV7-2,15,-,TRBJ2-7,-,TGTGCCAGCAGTTGGGCTTCCTCCGACTCCTACGAGCAGTACTTC,CASSWASSDSYEQYF
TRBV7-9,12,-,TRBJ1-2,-,TGTGCCAGCAATCGGGGTCTGGGTGGCTACACCTTC,CASNRGLGGYTF
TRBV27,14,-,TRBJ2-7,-,TGTGCCAGCAGTTTTCAGGTCAGCTCCTACGAGCAGTACTTC,CASSFQVSSYEQYF
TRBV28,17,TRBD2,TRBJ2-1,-,TGTGCCAGCAGTCCCGCCCCCCCACTAGCGGGACCCGGTGAGCAGTTCTTC,CASSPAPPLAGPGEQFF
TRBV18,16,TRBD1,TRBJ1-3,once,TGTGCCAGCTCACCACCGGGACAGGGGGCTGGAAACACCATATATTTT,CASSPPGQGAGNTIYF
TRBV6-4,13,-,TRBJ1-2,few,TGTGCCAGCAGTGACCAGAGGAGCTATGGCTACACCTTC,CASSDQRSYGYTF
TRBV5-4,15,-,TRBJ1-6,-,TGTGCCAGCAGCTTGATCCGGGAAATTAATTCACCCCTCCACTTT,CASSLIREINSPLHF
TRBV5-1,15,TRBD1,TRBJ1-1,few,TGCGCCAGCAACTTGGGGGCAGGGGGCAGGCAAGAAGCTTTCTTT,CASNLGAGGRQEAFF
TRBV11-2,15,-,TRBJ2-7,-,TGTGCCAGCAGCCCTTCGACAGGGAGGTCCTACGAGCAGTACTTC,CASSPSTGRSYEQYF
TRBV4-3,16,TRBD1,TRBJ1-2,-,TGCGCCAGCAGCCAAGCCGATACAGGGGGCGTCTATGGCTACACCTTC,CASSQADTGGVYGYTF
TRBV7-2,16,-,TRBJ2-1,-,TGTGCCAGCAGCTTAGCTGGGCAGGGGACCGGCAATGAGCAGTTCTTC,CASSLAGQGTGNEQFF
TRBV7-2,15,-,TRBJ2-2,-,TGTGCCAGCAGCTTGGTCGCCGGGAACACCGGGGAGCTGTTTTTT,CASSLVAGNTGELFF
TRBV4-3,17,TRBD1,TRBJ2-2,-,TGCGCCAGCAGCCAAGAAATCGGGACAGGGAGCGGCGGGGAGCTGTTTTTT,CASSQEIGTGSGGELFF
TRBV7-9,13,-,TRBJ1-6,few,TGTGCCAGCGGAGGACGGTACGATTCACCCCTCCACTTT,CASGGRYDSPLHF
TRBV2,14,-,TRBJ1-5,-,TGTGCCAGCAGTGTGGCAGGTAGCAATCAGCCCCAGCATTTT,CASSVAGSNQPQHF
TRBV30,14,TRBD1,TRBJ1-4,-,TGTGCCTCGGGGCCCGGACAGGGACGAGAAAAACTGTTTTTT,CASGPGQGREKLFF
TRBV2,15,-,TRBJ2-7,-,TGTGCCAGCAGTGAAAACTTGGGGGCCAACTACGAGCAGTACTTC,CASSENLGANYEQYF
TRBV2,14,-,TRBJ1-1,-,TGTGCCAGCACCCGGGGAGGGGCGAACACTGAAGCTTTCTTT,CASTRGGANTEAFF
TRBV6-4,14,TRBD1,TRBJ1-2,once,TGTGCCAGCAGTGACTCAAGGACAGGGGGAAGCTACACCTTC,CASSDSRTGGSYTF
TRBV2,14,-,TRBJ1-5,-,TGTGCCAGCAGTGAGTGGGGACTCAGTCAGCCCCAGCATTTT,CASSEWGLSQPQHF
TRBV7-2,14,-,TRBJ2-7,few,TGTGCCAGCAGCTTAGGAAGGGGGTCCTACGAGCAGTACTTC,CASSLGRGSYEQYF
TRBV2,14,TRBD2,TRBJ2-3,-,TGTGCCAGCTTGGAGGGACTAGCGACAGATACGCAGTATTTT,CASLEGLATDTQYF
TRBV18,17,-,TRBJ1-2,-,TGTGCCAGCTCACCCCCCGATAAGGGGTTAAGGGGGTATGGCTACACCTTC,CASSPPDKGLRGYGYTF
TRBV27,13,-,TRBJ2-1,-,TGTGCCAGCAGTTTAACGGGCTACAATGAGCAGTTCTTC,CASSLTGYNEQFF
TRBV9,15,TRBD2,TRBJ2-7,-,TGTGCCAGCAGTGCCGGGACTAGCCACTCCTACGAGCAGTACTTC,CASSAGTSHSYEQYF
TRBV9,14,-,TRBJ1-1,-,TGTGCCAGCAGCGTGGAGGGATGGAACACTGAAGCTTTCTTT,CASSVEGWNTEAFF
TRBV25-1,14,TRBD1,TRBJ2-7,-,TGTGCCAGCGGGGGACAGGGGGGGGACTACGAGCAGTACTTC,CASGGQGGDYEQYF
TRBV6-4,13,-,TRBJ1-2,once,TGTGCCAGCAGTGTCCAGGCAGGGGATGGCTACACCTTC,CASSVQAGDGYTF
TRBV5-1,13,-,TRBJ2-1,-,TGCGCCAGCAGCTTGGCCAGAGGGTATGAGCAGTTCTTC,CASSLARGYEQFF
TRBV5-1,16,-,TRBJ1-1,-,TGCGCCAGCAGCCGTTGGACAGCGCCAAAGAACACTGAAGCTTTCTTT,CASSRWTAPKNTEAFF
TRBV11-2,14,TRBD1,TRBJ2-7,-,TGTGCCAGCAGCTCGGGACAGGCATCCTACGAGCAGTACTTC,CASSSGQASYEQYF